The text below deals with one TCR beta chain. This CDR3 spans 13 amino acids. V lost 2 bases to trimming and J lost 9 bases, with 11 bases between them. TCRdb passed the 5' RACE reads through MiXCR, listing each CDR3 protein once. The table includes roughly 770,000 distinct CDR3 sequences, 15% to 20% detected once. The data derive from a study of identical twins. The same sample was also used in a study of T cells expressing NK-cell markers. This second report adds: In five or six donors, dominant NKG2C+ clonotypes were about 1.0-8% of CD8+ T cells. Dominance of the CD3+CD56-NKG2C+ fraction by these clonotypes also held in several donors.

The receptor comes from a woman between 18 and 30 years old in good health. Sequencing was performed on PBMCs. The chain is built from TRBV12-3 or TRBV12-4 and TRBJ2-1; D unresolved. The CDR3 sequence is CASSLTVYSEQFF. The CDR3 nucleotides read TGTGCCAGCAGTTTAACGGTCTATAGTGAGCAGTTCTTC.